These 21 T cell receptor beta chains were sequenced from one sample in a study of blood T cell repertoires in COVID-19. Sequencing used immunoSEQ multiplex PCR; TCRdb keeps in-frame clones, though not all of them. The data show hundreds of thousands of clones, with about nine tenths seen just once and over 9.5% held by the top ten. The sample taken for sequencing was peripheral blood. These receptor sequences come from a woman aged 45-59 years with COVID-19, enrolled during active disease.

The chain has TRBV7-2 and TRBJ2-6; 9 bases agree with TRBD2. Germline CDR1 reads SGHTA; CDR2 reads FQGNSA. V trimming: 1 base; J trimming: 4 bases; junction bases outside the gene matches: 8. The CDR3 has 18 amino acids. The CDR3 protein is CASSLVSGGPLGANVLTF. CDR3 sequence (DNA): TGTGCCAGCAGCTTAGTCAGCGGGGGGCCGCTAGGGGCCAACGTCCTGACTTTC.

The chain has TRBV3-1 (or the pseudogene TRBV3-2) and TRBJ1-1; 8 nucleotides line up with TRBD1. Trimming removed 4 bases from V and 5 bases from J; junction bases left unmatched: 6. Germline V gene data show CDR1 as LGHDT and CDR2 as YNNKEL (reference sequence). There are 14 residues in the CDR3. The CDR3: CASSLTQGETEAFF. The CDR3 nucleotides are TGTGCCAGCAGCCTAACACAGGGGGAAACTGAAGCTTTCTTT.

The chain is built from TRBV28 and TRBJ2-7, with TRBD2 matching over 10 bases. The CDR3 totals 13 residues. The junction had 1 base not matched to a gene; V was cut back by 6 bases and J by 2 bases. Germline CDR1 reads MDHEN; CDR2 reads SYDVKM. DNA for the CDR3: TGTGCCAGCAGAACTAGCGGGGCCTACGAGCAGTACTTC. Protein: CASRTSGAYEQYF.

The chain is built from TRBV15 and TRBJ1-2, with a tentative D call TRBD1 (6 bases). V was trimmed by 5 bases and J by 8 bases, leaving 21 bases between them. Germline assignment: CDR1 LNHNV and CDR2 YYDKDF (reference sequence). The CDR3 covers 15 residues. CDR3 bases: TGTGCCACCAGCCGAATGGCAGGGGCACGCCGGGGCTACACCTTC. It encodes CATSRMAGARRGYTF. Using reference TRBV15 and TRBJ1-2 for the parts outside the CDR3, the full variable domain is DAMVIQNPRYQVTQFGKPVTLSCSQTLNHNVMYWYQQKSSQAPKLLFHYYDKDFNNEADTPDNFQSRRPNTSFCFLDIRSPGLGDTAMYLCATSRMAGARRGYTFGSGTRLTVV.

The V and J genes are TRBV19 and TRBJ2-2; 8 nucleotides line up with TRBD2. The CDR3 is 12 amino acids. The V gene end was trimmed by 7 bases and the J gene end by 6 bases; junction bases not matched to a gene: 1. Germline values: CDR1 LNHDA, CDR2 SQIVND (reference sequence). CDR3 in DNA: TGTGCCAGTACCGGGAGGGCCGGGGAGCTGTTTTTT. Amino acid sequence: CASTGRAGELFF.

The J gene is TRBJ1-2, the V gene TRBV2; 7 nucleotides line up with TRBD1. The germline gives CDR1 SNHLY, CDR2 FYNNEI. The CDR3 totals 15 residues. With V trimmed by 5 bases and J by 0 bases, 6 bases remained unmatched. The CDR3 loop is CASSMTGTSNYGYTF. The CDR3, as DNA: TGTGCCAGCAGTATGACAGGGACTTCTAACTATGGCTACACCTTC.

The CDR3 region is CASSSRTGDWDTIYF. CDR3 nucleotide sequence: TGTGCCAGCAGTTCCCGGACAGGGGATTGGGACACCATATATTTT. The chain employs TRBV6-5 and TRBJ1-3; 9 nucleotides align to TRBD1. The CDR3 is made up of 15 amino acids. J gave up 8 bases and V 4 bases, and 9 bases lay outside the gene matches. From germline, CDR1 is MNHEY and CDR2 SVGAGI.

This chain connects TRBV5-6 to TRBJ2-3, with 12 bases fitting TRBD2. Germline CDR1 SGHDT, CDR2 YYEEEE. With V trimmed by 0 bases and J by 0 bases, 8 bases remained unmatched. The CDR3 runs to 19 residues. The CDR3 sequence: CASSLGTSGGRSSTDTQYF. CDR3 DNA: TGTGCCAGCAGCTTGGGTACTAGCGGGGGGAGGTCTAGCACAGATACGCAGTATTTT.

The chain carries TRBV6-5 and TRBJ1-2, with 8 bases lining up with TRBD1. Germline V gene data show CDR1 as MNHEY and CDR2 as SVGAGI. The CDR3 contains 15 residues. Trimming removed 4 bases from V and 8 bases from J; junction bases left unmatched: 12. The CDR3 sequence is CASSFNSGTGYGYTF. CDR3 nucleotides: TGTGCCAGCAGTTTCAACTCGGGGACAGGCTACGGCTACACCTTC.

This sequence joins TRBV19 and TRBJ1-1, with TRBD1 matching over 9 bases. The germline V gene encodes CDR1 LNHDA and CDR2 SQIVND (reference sequence). The CDR3 length is 14 residues. With 6 bases clipped from V and 1 base from J, the junction kept 3 bases outside the gene matches. This CDR3 is CASSPTGGNTEAFF. The CDR3 region has the DNA TGTGCCAGTAGCCCGACAGGGGGGAACACTGAAGCTTTCTTT.

J is TRBJ1-6 and V is TRBV4-2; no reliable D call. The length of the CDR3 is 14 residues. The V end was cut by 1 base, the J end by 10 bases, with 11 bases between. Looked up from germline, CDR1 is LGHNA and CDR2 is YNFKEQ. The CDR3 DNA reads as TGTGCCAGCAGCCAAGTATGGGAGTACTCACCCCTCCACTTT. Protein: CASSQVWEYSPLHF.

The rearrangement links TRBV5-8 to TRBJ2-2, with D unclear. CDR1 and CDR2 (germline): SGHTS, YDEGEE. There are 14 residues in the CDR3. Trimming left V 7 bases short and J 5 bases short, with 15 bases between. CDR3 DNA sequence: TGTGCCAGCGCGGTTCGGAGTTCTACCGGGGAGCTGTTTTTT. Amino acids: CASAVRSSTGELFF.

The chain couples TRBV27 to TRBJ2-1; D remains unclear. From germline, CDR1 is MNHEY and CDR2 SMNVEV (reference sequence). With 5 bases removed from V and 4 bases from J, the gap between germline ends came to 15 bases. This CDR3 spans 15 amino acids. For the CDR3, the DNA is TGTGCCAGCAGTCTTTCCGACGCGAGGTACAATGAGCAGTTCTTC. Translated, it gives CASSLSDARYNEQFF.

About this clone: The same CDR3 can be traced to other DNA sequences in this sample. This sequence joins TRBV10-3 and TRBJ1-2; 10 nucleotides align to TRBD1. Germline V lookup: CDR1 ENHRY, CDR2 SYGVKD. This CDR3 has 14 amino acids. The J segment lost 3 bases and the V segment lost 6 bases, leaving 4 bases of the junction unmatched. In nucleotides, the CDR3 is TGTGCCATCAGCGGGACAGGGGAGGACTATGGCTACACCTTC. Translation gives CAISGTGEDYGYTF.

V and J are TRBV15 and TRBJ1-5, with D possibly TRBD1 on 6 matching bases. The CDR3 sequence is 13 residues long. In germline, CDR1 is LNHNV, CDR2 YYDKDF (reference sequence). Trimming removed 6 bases from V and 7 bases from J, with 13 bases in between. The CDR3 loop reads CATSLQGDQPQHF. Here the CDR3 DNA reads TGTGCCACCAGTCTACAGGGTGACCAGCCCCAGCATTTT.

This rearrangement joins TRBV14 to TRBJ2-1; D may be TRBD2 (6 bases). The CDR3 is made up of 15 amino acids. The V and J ends lost 1 base and 5 bases respectively, with 12 bases between them. Germline V gene sequence: CDR1 SGHDN, CDR2 FVKESK. DNA of the CDR3: TGTGCCAGCAGCCAAGGGGCGGGATTTAACAATGAGCAGTTCTTC. Translation: CASSQGAGFNNEQFF.

This clone was counted at least ten times. The V gene is TRBV10-1, the J gene TRBJ2-3; D possibly corresponds to TRBD2 (5 bases). Germline lookup yields CDR1 WNHNN and CDR2 SYGVQD (reference sequence). V was cut by 6 bases and J by 6 bases, with 13 bases left in between. The CDR3 length is 13 residues. Written as DNA, the CDR3 is TGCGCCAGCAGCTCGGGGTGGGAGGATACGCAGTATTTT. Translating gives CASSSGWEDTQYF.

The chain uses TRBV28 and TRBJ2-4; perhaps TRBD2 as D (6 bases). From germline, CDR1 is MDHEN and CDR2 SYDVKM. The CDR3 loop spans 11 amino acids. V lost 6 bases and J lost 6, with 6 bases in between. The chain's CDR3 is CASRGGNIQYF. The DNA for the CDR3 is TGTGCCAGCAGGGGGGGAAACATTCAGTACTTC. Looking up the rest from reference TRBV28 and TRBJ2-4 gives the full variable domain: DVKVTQSSRYLVKRTGEKVFLECVQDMDHENMFWYRQDPGLGLRLIYFSYDVKMKEKGDIPEGYSVSREKKERFSLILESASTNQTSMYLCASRGGNIQYFGAGTRLSVL.

This clone has just a few counts. DNA for the CDR3: TGTGCCAGCAGTTTGAGAACAGGCCTTGGAGCTGAAGCTTTCTTT. It codes for CASSLRTGLGAEAFF. The genes are TRBV27 and TRBJ1-1; TRBD1 is a possible D gene (5 bases). The V end was cut by 3 bases, the J end by 6 bases, with 17 bases between. Germline V gives CDR1 MNHEY, CDR2 SMNVEV (reference sequence). The length of the CDR3 is 15 residues.

This chain uses TRBV18 with TRBJ1-2; TRBD1 might be the D (5 bases). The V gene lost 5 bases and the J gene lost 6 bases, with 10 bases spanning the gap. The germline V gene has CDR1 KGHSH and CDR2 LQKENI. The CDR3 totals 12 residues. The CDR3, as DNA: TGTGCCAGCTCAGGCAGGGAGGATGGCTACACCTTC. This codes for CASSGREDGYTF.

The chain carries TRBV3-1 (or the pseudogene TRBV3-2) and TRBJ2-7, with no clear D. The CDR3 has 15 residues. The germline V and J ends were trimmed by 4 bases and 0 bases, with 13 bases remaining between them. From germline, CDR1 is LGHDT and CDR2 YNNKEL (reference sequence). CDR3 in amino acids: CASSLRLLRSYEQYF. CDR3 in DNA: TGTGCCAGCAGCCTCAGACTCCTACGCTCCTACGAGCAGTACTTC.